This entry lists 3 T cell receptor beta chains sequenced from one sample in a study of shared clonotypes between healthy human individuals. This table comes from immunoSEQ multiplex PCR, and its TCRdb copy is limited to in-frame clones, with some not included. The sample lists 300,000 to 350,000 clones; around 79% were seen once. The material sequenced was memory CD4+ T cells sorted from blood. Documented subset: CD45RA-negative fraction. Receptor source: a man aged 25 to 45 in good health.

CDR3 sequence (DNA): TGTGCCTGGAGTGTACGCAGCTACAATGAGCAGTTCTTC. Translated: CAWSVRSYNEQFF. The chain combines TRBV30 with TRBJ2-1, with D unresolved. Per germline, CDR1 GTSNPN and CDR2 SVGIG (reference sequence). Trimming removed 0 bases from V and 3 bases from J, with 6 bases in between. CDR3 length: 13 residues.

This chain links TRBV11-3 with TRBJ2-1, with 9 bases lining up with TRBD1. The CDR3 contains 14 residues. Germline CDR1 and CDR2: SGHNT and YENEEA. V was clipped by 2 bases and J by 7 bases; unmatched bases: 3. CDR3 bases: TGTGCCAGCAGCTTAACAGGGGGCAGGAATGAGCAGTTCTTC. Translating gives CASSLTGGRNEQFF.

This clone was seen only a few times. The V call is TRBV5-4, the J call TRBJ2-3, with D possibly TRBD2 on 5 matching bases. CDR3 length: 15 residues. The V end was cut by 4 bases, the J end by 4 bases, with 16 bases between. Germline V gives CDR1 SGHNT, CDR2 YYREEE (reference sequence). The CDR3 is CASSREGAIADTQYF. The CDR3 DNA follows: TGTGCCAGCAGCCGAGAGGGCGCAATTGCAGATACGCAGTATTTT.